The rows below give T cell receptor beta chains drawn from one sample of a study of blood T cell repertoires in COVID-19. Some clones are missing from TCRdb's copy, which holds only in-frame ones; the method was immunoSEQ multiplex PCR. The repertoire has 200,000 to 250,000 clones, approximately 81% of them found once; the top ten carry 15% to 20%. The sequenced material came from peripheral blood. The receptors were sampled from an elderly woman with active or convalescent COVID-19. Each CDR3 is given with its conserved first and last residue. D genes are given only for firm matches. For some rows the clone size is stated as once, few or many, or as a class when expanded; others skip it.

V	D	J	size	CDR3	DNA
TRBV30	.	TRBJ1-5	.	CAWAASVTDQPQHF	TGTGCCTGGGCCGCGTCGGTTACGGATCAGCCCCAGCATTTT
TRBV5-6	.	TRBJ2-5	.	CASSFGGTSQETQYF	TGTGCCAGCAGCTTTGGCGGGACCAGCCAAGAGACCCAGTACTTC
TRBV18	.	TRBJ2-1	once	CASSPSGDEQFF	TGTGCCAGCTCACCCTCGGGGGATGAGCAGTTCTTC
TRBV3-1/TRBV3-2	TRBD2	TRBJ2-1	.	CASSQPLAGLYNEQFF	TGTGCCAGCAGCCAACCCCTAGCGGGGCTGTACAATGAGCAGTTCTTC
TRBV29-1	TRBD1	TRBJ1-2	.	CSVFQGALGYTF	TGCAGCGTTTTTCAGGGGGCGCTTGGCTACACCTTC
TRBV2	TRBD2	TRBJ2-7	.	CASIAGVSYEQYF	TGTGCCAGCATAGCGGGGGTCTCCTACGAGCAGTACTTC
TRBV5-1	.	TRBJ2-1	once	CASSTEVSYNEQFF	TGCGCCAGCAGTACGGAGGTCTCCTACAATGAGCAGTTCTTC
TRBV6-4	.	TRBJ2-6	.	CASSYRAWGANVLTF	TGTGCCAGCAGTTACAGGGCGTGGGGGGCCAACGTCCTGACTTTC
TRBV7-2	.	TRBJ1-3	.	CASSLVVSGISGNTIYF	TGTGCCAGCAGCTTAGTGGTTTCGGGGATCTCTGGAAACACCATATATTTT
TRBV18	.	TRBJ1-1	.	CASSPSRGGGDTEAFF	TGTGCCAGCTCACCATCCAGGGGTGGGGGCGACACTGAAGCTTTCTTT
TRBV27	.	TRBJ1-5	.	CASSAGWKGQPQHF	TGTGCCAGCAGTGCGGGGTGGAAGGGTCAGCCCCAGCATTTT
TRBV14	.	TRBJ2-7	.	CASSHSYYEQYF	TGTGCCAGCAGTCACAGTTACTACGAGCAGTACTTC
TRBV9	.	TRBJ2-2	.	CASSVATDTGELFF	TGTGCCAGCAGCGTAGCCACGGACACCGGGGAGCTGTTTTTT
TRBV9	.	TRBJ1-3	.	CASSVDPGSSGNTIYF	TGTGCCAGCAGCGTAGATCCAGGGTCCTCTGGAAACACCATATATTTT
TRBV12-3/TRBV12-4	.	TRBJ2-1	.	CASSFPSREQFF	TGTGCCAGCAGTTTTCCAAGCCGTGAGCAGTTCTTC
TRBV6-5	TRBD1	TRBJ1-2	.	CAIWGTGAGYTF	TGTGCCATCTGGGGGACAGGAGCTGGCTACACCTTC
TRBV7-3	TRBD2	TRBJ2-3	.	CASGSGGRTDTQYF	TGTGCCAGCGGTAGCGGGGGTAGGACAGATACGCAGTATTTT
TRBV7-2	.	TRBJ2-2	.	CASSTVIGTQNTGELFF	TGTGCCAGCAGCACTGTTATTGGGACACAGAACACCGGGGAGCTGTTTTTT
TRBV29-1	.	TRBJ1-3	.	CSVERGHSGNTIYF	TGCAGCGTTGAAAGGGGCCACTCTGGAAACACCATATATTTT
TRBV25-1	TRBD2	TRBJ2-5	.	CASLPTSGVETQYF	TGTGCCAGCCTCCCCACTAGCGGCGTAGAGACCCAGTACTTC
TRBV28	.	TRBJ2-5	once	CASSRNSQETQYF	TGTGCCAGCAGCCGCAACAGCCAAGAGACCCAGTACTTC
TRBV9	TRBD1	TRBJ1-3	.	CASSVEIGGAGNTIYF	TGTGCCAGCAGCGTAGAAATAGGGGGCGCGGGAAACACCATATATTTT
TRBV19	.	TRBJ1-1	.	CASSIADPRLGEAFF	TGTGCCAGTAGTATAGCCGACCCGAGGCTCGGGGAAGCTTTCTTT
TRBV18	.	TRBJ2-3	.	CASSPNEGDTQYF	TGTGCCAGCTCACCGAATGAGGGAGATACGCAGTATTTT
TRBV4-1	.	TRBJ2-1	.	CASSQAGNEQFF	TGCGCCAGCAGCCAAGCGGGCAATGAGCAGTTCTTC
TRBV11-2	TRBD2	TRBJ2-3	.	CASSLDRGLAGTTDTQYF	TGTGCCAGCAGCTTAGATAGGGGACTAGCGGGAACCACAGATACGCAGTATTTT
TRBV20-1	TRBD1	TRBJ1-5	.	CSANDRVQPQHF	TGCAGTGCTAATGACAGGGTTCAGCCCCAGCATTTT
TRBV12-3/TRBV12-4	TRBD2	TRBJ2-1	.	CASSPGLAEFF	TGTGCCAGCAGTCCGGGACTAGCGGAGTTCTTC
TRBV27	TRBD2	TRBJ2-2	.	CASSSSSGRSWGGELFF	TGTGCCAGCAGTTCATCAAGCGGGAGGTCCTGGGGCGGGGAGCTGTTTTTT
TRBV5-6	.	TRBJ2-3	.	CASSFLLAVETQYF	TGTGCCAGCAGCTTCTTGCTGGCTGTGGAGACGCAGTATTTT
TRBV11-2	TRBD1	TRBJ1-2	.	CASSLDRDDYGYTF	TGTGCCAGCAGCTTGGACAGGGACGACTATGGCTACACCTTC
TRBV5-6	TRBD1	TRBJ1-2	.	CASSGGQGPSYGYTF	TGTGCCAGCAGCGGGGGACAGGGACCTTCCTATGGCTACACCTTC
TRBV24-1	TRBD1	TRBJ2-1	.	CATSDSTGAYNEQFF	TGTGCCACCAGTGATTCGACAGGGGCCTACAATGAGCAGTTCTTC
TRBV20-1	.	TRBJ2-7	few	CSARHTYEQYF	TGCAGTGCTAGGCACACCTACGAGCAGTACTTC
TRBV7-9	.	TRBJ2-7	.	CASSLRGQEGIYEQYF	TGTGCCAGCAGCTTGAGAGGACAGGAGGGAATCTACGAGCAGTACTTC
TRBV3-1/TRBV3-2	TRBD2	TRBJ2-5	.	CASSGPQAGGWETQYF	TGTGCCAGCAGCGGCCCTCAGGCGGGGGGATGGGAGACCCAGTACTTC
TRBV6-5	TRBD1	TRBJ2-3	few	CASSSTGGRRTDTQYF	TGTGCCAGCAGTTCTACAGGGGGCCGTAGGACAGATACGCAGTATTTT
TRBV28	.	TRBJ1-5	.	CASSPGGMHQPQHF	TGTGCCAGCAGCCCTGGCGGGATGCATCAGCCCCAGCATTTT
TRBV20-1	.	TRBJ2-7	few	CSARLSEQYF	TGCAGTGCTAGACTGAGCGAGCAGTACTTC
TRBV5-1	TRBD2	TRBJ2-5	.	CASSLAGAETQYF	TGCGCCAGCAGCTTAGCGGGAGCGGAGACCCAGTACTTC
TRBV7-2	TRBD1	TRBJ2-4	.	CASSLVLGQGIKNIQYF	TGTGCCAGCAGCTTAGTTTTGGGACAGGGGATCAAAAACATTCAGTACTTC
TRBV5-1	.	TRBJ2-2	.	CASSLKGVNTGELFF	TGCGCCAGCAGCTTGAAAGGGGTTAACACCGGGGAGCTGTTTTTT
TRBV5-1	.	TRBJ2-5	.	CASSWRSQETQYF	TGCGCCAGCAGCTGGAGGAGCCAAGAGACCCAGTACTTC
TRBV18	.	TRBJ1-4	.	CASSKSQEKLFF	TGTGCCAGCTCAAAGTCACAGGAAAAACTGTTTTTT
TRBV7-9	.	TRBJ2-3	.	CASSLLGADTQYF	TGTGCCAGCAGCTTACTAGGGGCAGATACGCAGTATTTT
TRBV6-2/TRBV6-3	.	TRBJ2-3	.	CASSNRQTDTQYF	TGTGCCAGCAGTAACAGACAGACCGATACGCAGTATTTT
TRBV27	.	TRBJ2-2	.	CASSLRGLHTGELFF	TGTGCCAGCAGTTTGCGGGGGCTGCACACCGGGGAGCTGTTTTTT
TRBV5-4	.	TRBJ1-1	once	CASSLERGNTEAFF	TGTGCCAGCAGCTTGGAACGGGGGAACACTGAAGCTTTCTTT
TRBV19	.	TRBJ2-7	.	CASSIDRGSYEQYF	TGTGCCAGTAGTATAGACAGGGGCTCCTACGAGCAGTACTTC
TRBV5-1	.	TRBJ1-3	.	CASSPVTSGNTIYF	TGCGCCAGCAGCCCGGTCACCTCTGGAAACACCATATATTTT
TRBV30	.	TRBJ2-1	.	CAWTSGGGYNEQFF	TGTGCCTGGACTTCAGGAGGCGGCTACAATGAGCAGTTCTTC
TRBV28	.	TRBJ1-1	.	CASSLLAAEAFF	TGTGCCAGCAGTTTATTGGCTGCTGAAGCTTTCTTT
TRBV19	TRBD2	TRBJ2-2	.	CASSIPGGLAGVGRTGELFF	TGTGCCAGTAGTATTCCTGGCGGACTAGCGGGAGTGGGGAGGACCGGGGAGCTGTTTTTT
TRBV5-5	.	TRBJ1-1	.	CASTPRGYTEAFF	TGTGCCAGCACGCCGCGGGGATACACTGAAGCTTTCTTT
TRBV7-9	TRBD1	TRBJ2-7	few	CASSLRDRGSEQYF	TGTGCCAGCAGCCTGCGGGACAGGGGCTCCGAGCAGTACTTC
TRBV5-6	.	TRBJ1-6	.	CASSPKTDSPLHF	TGTGCCAGCAGCCCAAAGACAGATTCACCCCTCCACTTT
TRBV9	.	TRBJ2-2	.	CASSGARDTGELFF	TGTGCCAGCAGCGGCGCGAGGGACACCGGGGAGCTGTTTTTT
TRBV19	TRBD2	TRBJ2-3	.	CASRYSGSTDTQYF	TGTGCCAGTAGGTATAGCGGGAGCACAGATACGCAGTATTTT
TRBV7-3	.	TRBJ2-6	once	CASSREGANVLTF	TGTGCCAGCAGCCGAGAGGGGGCCAACGTCCTGACTTTC
TRBV12-3/TRBV12-4	TRBD1	TRBJ1-1	.	CAGRDRYTEAFF	TGTGCCGGAAGGGACAGGTACACTGAAGCTTTCTTT